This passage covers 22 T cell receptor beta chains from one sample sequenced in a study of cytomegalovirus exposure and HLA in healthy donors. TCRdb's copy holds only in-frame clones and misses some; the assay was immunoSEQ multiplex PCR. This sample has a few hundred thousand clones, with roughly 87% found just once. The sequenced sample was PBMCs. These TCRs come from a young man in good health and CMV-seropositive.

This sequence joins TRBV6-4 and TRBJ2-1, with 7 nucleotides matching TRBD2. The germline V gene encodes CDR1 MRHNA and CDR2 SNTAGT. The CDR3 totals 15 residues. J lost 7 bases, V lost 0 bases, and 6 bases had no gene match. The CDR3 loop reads CASSDSAGEVNEQFF. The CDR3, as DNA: TGTGCCAGCAGTGACTCGGCGGGAGAGGTTAATGAGCAGTTCTTC.

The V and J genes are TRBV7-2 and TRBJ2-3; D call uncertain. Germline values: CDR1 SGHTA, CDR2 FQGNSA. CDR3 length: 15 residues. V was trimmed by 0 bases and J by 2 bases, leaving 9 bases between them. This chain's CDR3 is CASSLAIRYTDTQYF. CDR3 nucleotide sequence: TGTGCCAGCAGCTTAGCGATACGGTACACAGATACGCAGTATTTT.

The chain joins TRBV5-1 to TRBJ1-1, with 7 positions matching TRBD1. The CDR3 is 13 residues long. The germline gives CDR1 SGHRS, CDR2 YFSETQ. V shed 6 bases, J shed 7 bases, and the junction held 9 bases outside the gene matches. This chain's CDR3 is CASINIQGNEAFF. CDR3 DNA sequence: TGCGCCAGCATAAATATACAGGGGAATGAAGCTTTCTTT. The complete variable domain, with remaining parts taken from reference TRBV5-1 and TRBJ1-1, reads KAGVTQTPRYLIKTRGQQVTLSCSPISGHRSVSWYQQTPGQGLQFLFEYFSETQRNKGNFPGRFSGRQFSNSRSEMNVSTLELGDSALYLCASINIQGNEAFFGQGTRLTVV.

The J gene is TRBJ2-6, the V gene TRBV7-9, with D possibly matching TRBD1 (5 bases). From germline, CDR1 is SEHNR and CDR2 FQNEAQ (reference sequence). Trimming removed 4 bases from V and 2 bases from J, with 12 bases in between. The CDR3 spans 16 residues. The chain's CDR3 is CASSSSWGPGANVLTF. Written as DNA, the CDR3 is TGTGCCAGCAGCTCCTCTTGGGGCCCTGGGGCCAACGTCCTGACTTTC.

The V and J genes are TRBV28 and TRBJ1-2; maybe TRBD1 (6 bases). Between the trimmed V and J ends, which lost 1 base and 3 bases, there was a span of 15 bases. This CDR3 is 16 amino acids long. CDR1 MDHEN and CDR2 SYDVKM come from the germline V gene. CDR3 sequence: CASSLFGAGAHYGYTF. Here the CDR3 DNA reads TGTGCCAGCAGTTTATTCGGGGCAGGGGCTCACTATGGCTACACCTTC.

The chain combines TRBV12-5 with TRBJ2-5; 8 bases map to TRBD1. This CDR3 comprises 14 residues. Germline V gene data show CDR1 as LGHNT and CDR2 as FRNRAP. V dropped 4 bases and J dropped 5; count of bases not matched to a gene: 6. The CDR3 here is CASGSYRGLETQYF. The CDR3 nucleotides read TGTGCTAGTGGTTCTTACAGGGGGTTGGAGACCCAGTACTTC.

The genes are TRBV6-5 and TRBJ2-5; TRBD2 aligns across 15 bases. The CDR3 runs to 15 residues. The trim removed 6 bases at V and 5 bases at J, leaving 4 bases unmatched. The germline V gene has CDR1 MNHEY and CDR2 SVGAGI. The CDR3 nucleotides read TGTGCCAGCAGGGGACTAGCGGGAGGTAGGGAGACCCAGTACTTC. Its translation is CASRGLAGGRETQYF.

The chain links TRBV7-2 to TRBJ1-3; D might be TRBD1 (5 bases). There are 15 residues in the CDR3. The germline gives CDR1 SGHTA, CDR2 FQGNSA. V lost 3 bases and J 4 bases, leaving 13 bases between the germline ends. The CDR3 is CASSLGAGRGNTIYF. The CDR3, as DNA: TGTGCCAGCAGCTTGGGTGCAGGGCGGGGAAACACCATATATTTT.

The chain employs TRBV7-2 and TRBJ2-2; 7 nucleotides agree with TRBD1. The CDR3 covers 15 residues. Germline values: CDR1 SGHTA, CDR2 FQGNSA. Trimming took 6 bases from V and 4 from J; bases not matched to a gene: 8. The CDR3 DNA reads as TGTGCCAGCAGTGTTCCGGGACAGAGCACCGGGGAGCTGTTTTTT. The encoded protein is CASSVPGQSTGELFF.

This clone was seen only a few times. The CDR3 DNA reads as TGTGCCAGCAGTGAATTCCAGGTTAGCAATCAGCCCCAGCATTTT. Translation: CASSEFQVSNQPQHF. The chain carries TRBV2 and TRBJ1-5; D is ambiguous. Germline CDR1 SNHLY, CDR2 FYNNEI. The CDR3 length is 15 residues. V was clipped by 2 bases and J by 0 bases, with 8 bases between them.

Here the CDR3 DNA reads TGTGCCAGCAGTTTATCGGGGTTTCAGCCCCAGCATTTT. Translated: CASSLSGFQPQHF. The chain recombines TRBV28 with TRBJ1-5; no clear D gene. The V and J ends lost 1 base and 6 bases respectively, with 7 bases between them. Germline V gives CDR1 MDHEN, CDR2 SYDVKM. CDR3 length equals 13 residues.

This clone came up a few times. Here the CDR3 DNA reads TGTGCCAGCAGTCCCCTCGGAGGCGAGCGGACCCAGTACTTC. Translating gives CASSPLGGERTQYF. The rearrangement joins TRBV25-1 to TRBJ2-5, with D possibly being TRBD2 (5 bases). V dropped 5 bases and J dropped 7 bases, with 17 bases sitting between them. The CDR3 sequence is 14 residues long. The germline V gene has CDR1 MGHDK and CDR2 SYGVNS.

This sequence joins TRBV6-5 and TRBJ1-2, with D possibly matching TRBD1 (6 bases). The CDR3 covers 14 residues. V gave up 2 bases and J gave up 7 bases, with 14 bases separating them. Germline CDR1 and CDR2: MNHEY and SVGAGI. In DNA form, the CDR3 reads TGTGCCAGCAGTTACCGTATTCGGGGGGCTGGCTACACCTTC. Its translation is CASSYRIRGAGYTF.

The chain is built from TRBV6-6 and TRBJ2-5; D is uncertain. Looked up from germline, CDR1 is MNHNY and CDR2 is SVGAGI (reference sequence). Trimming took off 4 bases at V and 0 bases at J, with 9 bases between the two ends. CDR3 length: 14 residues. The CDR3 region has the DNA TGTGCCAGCAGTTCCCCCGGGTACCAAGAGACCCAGTACTTC. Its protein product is CASSSPGYQETQYF.

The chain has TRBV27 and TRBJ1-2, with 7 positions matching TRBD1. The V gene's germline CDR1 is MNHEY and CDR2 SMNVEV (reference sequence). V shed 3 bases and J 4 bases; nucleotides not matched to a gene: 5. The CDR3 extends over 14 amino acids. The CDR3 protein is CASSLGTVGYGYTF. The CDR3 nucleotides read TGTGCCAGCAGTTTGGGGACAGTCGGCTATGGCTACACCTTC.

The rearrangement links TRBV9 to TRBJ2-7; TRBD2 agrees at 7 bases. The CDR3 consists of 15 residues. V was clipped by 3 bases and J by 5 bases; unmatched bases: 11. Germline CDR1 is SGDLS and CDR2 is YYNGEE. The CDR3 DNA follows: TGTGCCAGCAGCGGTGGGGGGGAGGCCGCCGACGAGCAGTACTTC. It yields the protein CASSGGGEAADEQYF.

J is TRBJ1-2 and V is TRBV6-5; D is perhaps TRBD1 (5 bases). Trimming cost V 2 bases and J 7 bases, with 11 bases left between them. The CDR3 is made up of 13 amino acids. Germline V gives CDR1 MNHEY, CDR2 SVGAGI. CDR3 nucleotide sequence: TGTGCCAGCAGTTACGGCCAGGGCCCTGGCTACACCTTC. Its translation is CASSYGQGPGYTF.

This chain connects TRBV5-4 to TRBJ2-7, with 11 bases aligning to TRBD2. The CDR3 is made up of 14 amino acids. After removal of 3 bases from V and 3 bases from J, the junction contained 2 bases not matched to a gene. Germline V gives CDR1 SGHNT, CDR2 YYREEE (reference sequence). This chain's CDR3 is CASSSGTSGYEQYF. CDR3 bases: TGTGCCAGCAGCTCCGGGACTAGCGGCTACGAGCAGTACTTC.

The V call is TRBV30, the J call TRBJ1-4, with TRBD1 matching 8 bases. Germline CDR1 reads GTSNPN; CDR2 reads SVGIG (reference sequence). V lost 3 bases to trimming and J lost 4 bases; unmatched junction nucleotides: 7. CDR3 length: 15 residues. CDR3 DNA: TGTGCCTGGAGCAATTTACAGGGGGTTAATGAAAAACTGTTTTTT. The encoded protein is CAWSNLQGVNEKLFF. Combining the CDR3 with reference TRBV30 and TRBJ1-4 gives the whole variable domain SQTIHQWPATLVQPVGSPLSLECTVEGTSNPNLYWYRQAAGRGLQLLFYSVGIGQISSEVPQNLSASRPQDRQFILSSKKLLLSDSGFYLCAWSNLQGVNEKLFFGSGTQLSVL.

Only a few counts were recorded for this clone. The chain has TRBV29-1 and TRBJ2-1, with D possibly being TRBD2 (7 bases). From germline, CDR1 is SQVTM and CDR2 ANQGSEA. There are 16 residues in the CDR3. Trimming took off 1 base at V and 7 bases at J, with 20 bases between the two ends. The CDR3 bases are TGCAGCGTTGAAGGCCCGGGGGCGGGAGTAGGTAATGAGCAGTTCTTC. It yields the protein CSVEGPGAGVGNEQFF.

In nucleotides, the CDR3 is TGTGCCAGCGGATGGACAGGGTCGAACACTGAAGCTTTCTTT. It specifies CASGWTGSNTEAFF. The V gene is TRBV7-8, the J gene TRBJ1-1; 8 bases map to TRBD1. CDR3 length: 14 residues. CDR1 is SGHVS, CDR2 FQNEAQ, per germline. Trimming cost V 8 bases and J 1 base; bases outside gene matches: 6. Variable domain in full (rest from reference TRBV7-8 and TRBJ1-1): GAGVSQSPRYKVAKRGQDVALRCDPISGHVSLFWYQQALGQGPEFLTYFQNEAQLDKSGLPSDRFFAERPEGSVSTLKIQRTQQEDSAVYLCASGWTGSNTEAFFGQGTRLTVV.

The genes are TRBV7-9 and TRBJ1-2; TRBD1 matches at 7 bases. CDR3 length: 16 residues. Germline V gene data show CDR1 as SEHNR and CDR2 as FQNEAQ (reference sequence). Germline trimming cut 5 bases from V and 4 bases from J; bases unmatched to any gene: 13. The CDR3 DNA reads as TGTGCCAGCAGCATAACATATGGGACAGACATCTATGGCTACACCTTC. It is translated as CASSITYGTDIYGYTF.